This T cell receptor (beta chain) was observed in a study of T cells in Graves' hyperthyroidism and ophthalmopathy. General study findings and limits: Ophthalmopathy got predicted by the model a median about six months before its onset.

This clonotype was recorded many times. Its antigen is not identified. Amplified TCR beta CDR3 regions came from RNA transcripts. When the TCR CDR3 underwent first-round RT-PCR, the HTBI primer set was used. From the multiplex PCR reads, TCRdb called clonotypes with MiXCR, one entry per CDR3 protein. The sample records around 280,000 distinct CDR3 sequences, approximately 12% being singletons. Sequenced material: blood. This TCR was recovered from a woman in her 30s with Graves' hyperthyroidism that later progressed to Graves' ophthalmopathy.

This chain's CDR3 is CASSFGTGGYTF. CDR3 DNA sequence: TGTGCCAGCAGCTTTGGGACAGGGGGCTACACCTTC. This chain connects TRBV12-3 or TRBV12-4 to TRBJ1-2, with 9 bases that match TRBD1. The trim removed 6 bases at V and 8 bases at J, leaving 4 bases unmatched. The CDR3 spans 12 residues.